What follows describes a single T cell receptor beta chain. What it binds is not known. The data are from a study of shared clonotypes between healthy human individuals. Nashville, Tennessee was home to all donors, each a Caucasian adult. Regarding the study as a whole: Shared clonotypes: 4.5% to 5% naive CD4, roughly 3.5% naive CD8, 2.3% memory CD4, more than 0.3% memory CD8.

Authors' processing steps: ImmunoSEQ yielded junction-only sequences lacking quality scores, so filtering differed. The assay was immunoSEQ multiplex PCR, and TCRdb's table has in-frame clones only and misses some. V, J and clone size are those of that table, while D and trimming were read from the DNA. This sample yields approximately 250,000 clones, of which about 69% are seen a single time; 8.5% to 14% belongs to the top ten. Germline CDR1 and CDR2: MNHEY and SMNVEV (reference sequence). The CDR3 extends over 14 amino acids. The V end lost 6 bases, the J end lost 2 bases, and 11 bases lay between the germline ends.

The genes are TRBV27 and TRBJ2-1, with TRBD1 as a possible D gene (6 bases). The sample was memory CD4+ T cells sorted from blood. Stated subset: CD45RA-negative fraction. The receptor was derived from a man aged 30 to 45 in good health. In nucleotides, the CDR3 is TGTGCCAGCAGCTCCGACAGGACCTACAATGAGCAGTTCTTC. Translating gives CASSSDRTYNEQFF.